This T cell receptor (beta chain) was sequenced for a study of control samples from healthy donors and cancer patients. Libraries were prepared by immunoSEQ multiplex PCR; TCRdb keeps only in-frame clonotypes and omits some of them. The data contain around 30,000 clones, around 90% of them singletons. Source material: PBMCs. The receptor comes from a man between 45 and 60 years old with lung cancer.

DNA of the CDR3: TGTGCCAGCAGCTTAAGACCGCCGGGACAGGGCGGGAATGAGCAGTTCTTC. Translated, it gives CASSLRPPGQGGNEQFF. The chain couples TRBV7-3 to TRBJ2-1, with TRBD1 matching 9 bases. With 1 base clipped from V and 7 bases from J, the junction kept 11 bases outside the gene matches. The CDR3 has 17 amino acids. Germline loops: CDR1 SGHTA, CDR2 FQGTGA.